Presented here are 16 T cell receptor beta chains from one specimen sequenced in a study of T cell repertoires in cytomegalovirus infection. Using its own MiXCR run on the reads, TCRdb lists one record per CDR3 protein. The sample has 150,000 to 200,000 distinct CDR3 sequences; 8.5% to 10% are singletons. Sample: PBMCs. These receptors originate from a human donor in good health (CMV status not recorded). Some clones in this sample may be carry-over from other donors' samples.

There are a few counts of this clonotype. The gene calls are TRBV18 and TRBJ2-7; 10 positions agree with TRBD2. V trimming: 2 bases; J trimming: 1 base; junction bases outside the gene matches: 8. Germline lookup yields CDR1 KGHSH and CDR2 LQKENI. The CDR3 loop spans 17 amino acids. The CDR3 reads CASSPESLAGASYEQYF. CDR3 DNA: TGTGCCAGCTCACCAGAGAGCCTAGCGGGGGCTTCCTACGAGCAGTACTTC. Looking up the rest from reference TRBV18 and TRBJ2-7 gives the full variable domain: NAGVMQNPRHLVRRRGQEARLRCSPMKGHSHVYWYRQLPEEGLKFMVYLQKENIIDESGMPKERFSAEFPKEGPSILRIQQVVRGDSAAYFCASSPESLAGASYEQYFGPGTRLTVT.

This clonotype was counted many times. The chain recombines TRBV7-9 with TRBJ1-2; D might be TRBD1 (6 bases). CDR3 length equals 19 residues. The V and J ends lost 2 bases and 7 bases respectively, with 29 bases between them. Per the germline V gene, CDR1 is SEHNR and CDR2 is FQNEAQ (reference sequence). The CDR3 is CASSLHPWATRDMDFGYTF. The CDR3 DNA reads TGTGCCAGCAGCTTACACCCGTGGGCCACGCGGGACATGGACTTTGGCTACACCTTC. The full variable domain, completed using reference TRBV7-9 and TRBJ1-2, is DTGVSQNPRHKITKRGQNVTFRCDPISEHNRLYWYRQTLGQGPEFLTYFQNEAQLEKSRLLSDRFSAERPKGSFSTLEIQRTEQGDSAMYLCASSLHPWATRDMDFGYTFGSGTRLTVV.

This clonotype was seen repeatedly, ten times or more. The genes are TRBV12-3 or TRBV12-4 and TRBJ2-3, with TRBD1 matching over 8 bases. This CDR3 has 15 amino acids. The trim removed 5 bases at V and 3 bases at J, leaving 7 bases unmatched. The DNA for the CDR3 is TGTGCCAGCAGTCGACAGGGGTCAACGACAGATACGCAGTATTTT. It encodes CASSRQGSTTDTQYF.

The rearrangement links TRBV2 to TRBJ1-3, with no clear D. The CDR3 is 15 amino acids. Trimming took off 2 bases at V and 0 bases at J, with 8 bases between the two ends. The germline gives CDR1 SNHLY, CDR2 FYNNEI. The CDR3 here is CASSETAVSGNTIYF. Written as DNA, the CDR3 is TGTGCCAGCAGTGAAACGGCAGTCTCTGGAAACACCATATATTTT.

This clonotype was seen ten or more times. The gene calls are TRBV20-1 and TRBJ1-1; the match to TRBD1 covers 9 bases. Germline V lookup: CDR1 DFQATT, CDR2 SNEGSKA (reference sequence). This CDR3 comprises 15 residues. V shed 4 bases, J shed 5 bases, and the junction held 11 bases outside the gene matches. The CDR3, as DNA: TGCAGTGCTATCCTTCCGGGACAGGGAGGGACTGAAGCTTTCTTT. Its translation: CSAILPGQGGTEAFF.

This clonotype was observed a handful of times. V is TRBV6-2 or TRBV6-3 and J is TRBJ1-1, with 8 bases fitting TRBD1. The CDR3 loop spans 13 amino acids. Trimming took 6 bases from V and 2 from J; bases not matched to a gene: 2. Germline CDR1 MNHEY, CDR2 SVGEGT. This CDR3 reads CASSDRGNTEAFF. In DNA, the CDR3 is TGTGCCAGCAGCGACAGGGGAAACACTGAAGCTTTCTTT.

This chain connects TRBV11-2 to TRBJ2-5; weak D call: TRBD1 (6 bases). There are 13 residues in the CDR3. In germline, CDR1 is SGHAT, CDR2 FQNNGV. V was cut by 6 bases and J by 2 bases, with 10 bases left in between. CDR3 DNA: TGTGCCAGCAGTGGACAGAGGCAAGAGACCCAGTACTTC. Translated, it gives CASSGQRQETQYF.

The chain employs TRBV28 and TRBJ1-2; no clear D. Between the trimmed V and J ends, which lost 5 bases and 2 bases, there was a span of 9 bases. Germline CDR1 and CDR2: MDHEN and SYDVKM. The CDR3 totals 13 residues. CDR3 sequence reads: CASSHGFNYGYTF. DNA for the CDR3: TGTGCCAGCAGTCATGGGTTCAACTATGGCTACACCTTC.

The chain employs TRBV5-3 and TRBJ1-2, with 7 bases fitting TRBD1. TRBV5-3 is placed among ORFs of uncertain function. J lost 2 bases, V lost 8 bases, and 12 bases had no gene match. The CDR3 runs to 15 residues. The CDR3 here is CASSPGGTVNYGYTF. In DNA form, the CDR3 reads TGTGCCAGCAGCCCGGGGGGGACAGTGAACTATGGCTACACCTTC.

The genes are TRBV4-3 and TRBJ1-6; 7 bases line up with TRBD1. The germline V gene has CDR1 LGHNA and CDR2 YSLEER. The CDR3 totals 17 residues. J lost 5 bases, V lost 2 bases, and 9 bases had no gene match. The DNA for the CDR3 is TGCGCCAGCAGCCAATACCATGCCGACAGGGATAATTCACCCCTCCACTTT. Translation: CASSQYHADRDNSPLHF.

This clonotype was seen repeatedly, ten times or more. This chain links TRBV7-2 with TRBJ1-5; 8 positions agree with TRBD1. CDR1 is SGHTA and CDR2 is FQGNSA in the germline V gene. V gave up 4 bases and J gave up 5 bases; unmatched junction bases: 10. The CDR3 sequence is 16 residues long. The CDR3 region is CASSSKSPGGHQPQHF. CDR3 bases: TGTGCCAGCAGCTCCAAAAGCCCAGGGGGCCATCAGCCCCAGCATTTT.

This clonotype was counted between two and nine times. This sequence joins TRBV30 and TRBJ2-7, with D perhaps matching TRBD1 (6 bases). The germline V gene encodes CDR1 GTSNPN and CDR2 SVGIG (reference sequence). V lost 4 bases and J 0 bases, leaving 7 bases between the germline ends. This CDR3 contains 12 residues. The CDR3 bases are TGTGCCTGGAAACAGGGCTCCTACGAGCAGTACTTC. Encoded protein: CAWKQGSYEQYF.

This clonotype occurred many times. The CDR3 DNA is TGTGCCAGCAGTTTACGTCCAGCGGGGGGGCGCGAGCAGTACTTC. This gives the protein CASSLRPAGGREQYF. The chain employs TRBV28 and TRBJ2-7, with 10 bases identical to TRBD2. Germline V gene sequence: CDR1 MDHEN, CDR2 SYDVKM. The V gene end was trimmed by 2 bases and the J gene end by 6 bases; junction bases not matched to a gene: 7. CDR3 size: 15 residues.

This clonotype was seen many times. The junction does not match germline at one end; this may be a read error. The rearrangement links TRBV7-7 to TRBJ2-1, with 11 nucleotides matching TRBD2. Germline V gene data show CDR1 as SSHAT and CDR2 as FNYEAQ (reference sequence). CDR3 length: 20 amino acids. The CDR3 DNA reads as TGTGCTAGCAGCTTGTTTTTTAGCGGGAGGGCTGGGAGCTCCTACAATGAGCAGTTCTTC. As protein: CASSLFFSGRAGSSYNEQFF.

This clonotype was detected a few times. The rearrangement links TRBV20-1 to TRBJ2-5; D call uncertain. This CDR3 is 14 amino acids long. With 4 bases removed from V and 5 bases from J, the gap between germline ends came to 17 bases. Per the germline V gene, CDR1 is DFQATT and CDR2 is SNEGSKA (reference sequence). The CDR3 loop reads CSAMVGRSKETQYF. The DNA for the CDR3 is TGCAGTGCTATGGTCGGTCGGTCCAAGGAGACCCAGTACTTC.

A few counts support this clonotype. The CDR3 DNA reads as TGCGCCAGCAGCTTGGAGACAGTTCGAGAGACCCAGTACTTC. Encoded protein: CASSLETVRETQYF. The chain is built from TRBV5-1 and TRBJ2-5; D might be TRBD1 (5 bases). The germline gives CDR1 SGHRS, CDR2 YFSETQ. This CDR3 is built from 14 residues. Trimming took 0 bases from V and 4 from J, leaving 10 bases between them.